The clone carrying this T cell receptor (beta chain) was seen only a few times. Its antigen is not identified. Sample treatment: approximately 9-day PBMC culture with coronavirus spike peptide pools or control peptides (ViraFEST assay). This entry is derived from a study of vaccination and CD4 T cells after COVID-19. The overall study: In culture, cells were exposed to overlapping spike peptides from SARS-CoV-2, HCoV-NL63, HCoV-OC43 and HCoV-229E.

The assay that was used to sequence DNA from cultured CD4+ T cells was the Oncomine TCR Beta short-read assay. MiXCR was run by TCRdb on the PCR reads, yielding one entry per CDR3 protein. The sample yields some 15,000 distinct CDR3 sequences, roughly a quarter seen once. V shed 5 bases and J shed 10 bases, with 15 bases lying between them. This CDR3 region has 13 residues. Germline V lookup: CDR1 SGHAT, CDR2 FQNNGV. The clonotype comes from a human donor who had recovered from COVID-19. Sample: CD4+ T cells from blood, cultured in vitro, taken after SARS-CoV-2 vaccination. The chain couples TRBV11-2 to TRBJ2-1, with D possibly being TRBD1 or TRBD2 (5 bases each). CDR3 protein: CASSPLLGQEQFF. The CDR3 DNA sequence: TGTGCCAGCAGCCCTCTACTAGGACAAGAGCAGTTCTTC.